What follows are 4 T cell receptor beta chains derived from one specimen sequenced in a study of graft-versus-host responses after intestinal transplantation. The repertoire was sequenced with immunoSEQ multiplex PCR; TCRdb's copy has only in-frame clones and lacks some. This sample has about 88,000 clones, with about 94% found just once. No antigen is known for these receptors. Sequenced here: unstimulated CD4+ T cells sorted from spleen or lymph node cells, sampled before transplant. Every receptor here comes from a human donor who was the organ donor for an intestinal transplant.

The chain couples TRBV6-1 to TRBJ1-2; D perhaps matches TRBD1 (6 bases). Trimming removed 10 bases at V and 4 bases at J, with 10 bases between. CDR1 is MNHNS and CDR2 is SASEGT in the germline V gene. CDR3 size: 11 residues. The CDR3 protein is CATRTAYGYTF. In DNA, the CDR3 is TGTGCCACCAGGACAGCCTATGGCTACACCTTC.

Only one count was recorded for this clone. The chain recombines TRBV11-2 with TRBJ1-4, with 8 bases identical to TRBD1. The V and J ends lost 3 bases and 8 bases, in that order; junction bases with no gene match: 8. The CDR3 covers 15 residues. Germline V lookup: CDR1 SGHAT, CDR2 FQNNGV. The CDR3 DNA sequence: TGTGCCAGCAGCTTCCAGGGGGCGCCGGTAGAAAAACTGTTTTTT. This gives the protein CASSFQGAPVEKLFF.

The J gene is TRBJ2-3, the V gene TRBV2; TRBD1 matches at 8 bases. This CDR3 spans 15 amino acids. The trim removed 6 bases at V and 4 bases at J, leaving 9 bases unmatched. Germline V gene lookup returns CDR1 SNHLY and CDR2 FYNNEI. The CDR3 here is CASRTGSQGADTQYF. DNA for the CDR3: TGTGCCAGCAGGACTGGTTCACAGGGGGCAGATACGCAGTATTTT.

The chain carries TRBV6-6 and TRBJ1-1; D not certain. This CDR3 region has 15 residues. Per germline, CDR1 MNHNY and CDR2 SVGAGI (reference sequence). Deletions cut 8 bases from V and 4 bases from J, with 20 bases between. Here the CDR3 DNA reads TGTGCCAGCCGGTTCGGAGGAGCTCGAGTCACTGAAGCTTTCTTT. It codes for CASRFGGARVTEAFF.